This TCR beta chain originates from a study of regulatory T cells in long-lasting Graves disease. Overall study context: Duration of antithyroid drug therapy among newly diagnosed Graves' patients was under 3 months.

There are many counts of this clonotype. One end of the junction varies from germline; a read error may be responsible. Time point denoted: newly diagnosed GD, antithyroid drugs for less than 3 months. RNA isolated from PBMCs was used to make the TCR library. American Thyroid Association guidelines defined how Graves' disease was diagnosed. In this cohort, patients came from an endocrinology department located in Xi'an, China. This CDR3 has 16 amino acids. CDR1 is MNHNS and CDR2 is SASEGT in the germline V gene. Relying on iRepertoire HTBI primers and Arm-PCR of CDR3 regions, the team built TCR beta libraries. Under the authors' procedure: Identification across samples found fewer than 65 TRBV and 12 to 15 TRBJ segments. Using its own MiXCR run on the multiplex PCR reads, TCRdb lists one record per CDR3 protein. These V and J calls rely on TCRdb rather than the paper's analysis. The table has about 320,000 distinct CDR3 sequences, over 15% seen once.

The material sequenced was peripheral blood mononuclear cells (PBMCs), taken at new diagnosis, from a patient treated with antithyroid drugs. This TCR came from a female donor with Graves disease. The chain couples TRBV6-1 to TRBJ1-1; D is ambiguous. This CDR3 is CASSHPPSAVNAEAFF. Here the CDR3 DNA reads TGTGCCAGCAGCCACCCACCGTCCGCGGTGAACGCTGAAGCTTTCTTT.